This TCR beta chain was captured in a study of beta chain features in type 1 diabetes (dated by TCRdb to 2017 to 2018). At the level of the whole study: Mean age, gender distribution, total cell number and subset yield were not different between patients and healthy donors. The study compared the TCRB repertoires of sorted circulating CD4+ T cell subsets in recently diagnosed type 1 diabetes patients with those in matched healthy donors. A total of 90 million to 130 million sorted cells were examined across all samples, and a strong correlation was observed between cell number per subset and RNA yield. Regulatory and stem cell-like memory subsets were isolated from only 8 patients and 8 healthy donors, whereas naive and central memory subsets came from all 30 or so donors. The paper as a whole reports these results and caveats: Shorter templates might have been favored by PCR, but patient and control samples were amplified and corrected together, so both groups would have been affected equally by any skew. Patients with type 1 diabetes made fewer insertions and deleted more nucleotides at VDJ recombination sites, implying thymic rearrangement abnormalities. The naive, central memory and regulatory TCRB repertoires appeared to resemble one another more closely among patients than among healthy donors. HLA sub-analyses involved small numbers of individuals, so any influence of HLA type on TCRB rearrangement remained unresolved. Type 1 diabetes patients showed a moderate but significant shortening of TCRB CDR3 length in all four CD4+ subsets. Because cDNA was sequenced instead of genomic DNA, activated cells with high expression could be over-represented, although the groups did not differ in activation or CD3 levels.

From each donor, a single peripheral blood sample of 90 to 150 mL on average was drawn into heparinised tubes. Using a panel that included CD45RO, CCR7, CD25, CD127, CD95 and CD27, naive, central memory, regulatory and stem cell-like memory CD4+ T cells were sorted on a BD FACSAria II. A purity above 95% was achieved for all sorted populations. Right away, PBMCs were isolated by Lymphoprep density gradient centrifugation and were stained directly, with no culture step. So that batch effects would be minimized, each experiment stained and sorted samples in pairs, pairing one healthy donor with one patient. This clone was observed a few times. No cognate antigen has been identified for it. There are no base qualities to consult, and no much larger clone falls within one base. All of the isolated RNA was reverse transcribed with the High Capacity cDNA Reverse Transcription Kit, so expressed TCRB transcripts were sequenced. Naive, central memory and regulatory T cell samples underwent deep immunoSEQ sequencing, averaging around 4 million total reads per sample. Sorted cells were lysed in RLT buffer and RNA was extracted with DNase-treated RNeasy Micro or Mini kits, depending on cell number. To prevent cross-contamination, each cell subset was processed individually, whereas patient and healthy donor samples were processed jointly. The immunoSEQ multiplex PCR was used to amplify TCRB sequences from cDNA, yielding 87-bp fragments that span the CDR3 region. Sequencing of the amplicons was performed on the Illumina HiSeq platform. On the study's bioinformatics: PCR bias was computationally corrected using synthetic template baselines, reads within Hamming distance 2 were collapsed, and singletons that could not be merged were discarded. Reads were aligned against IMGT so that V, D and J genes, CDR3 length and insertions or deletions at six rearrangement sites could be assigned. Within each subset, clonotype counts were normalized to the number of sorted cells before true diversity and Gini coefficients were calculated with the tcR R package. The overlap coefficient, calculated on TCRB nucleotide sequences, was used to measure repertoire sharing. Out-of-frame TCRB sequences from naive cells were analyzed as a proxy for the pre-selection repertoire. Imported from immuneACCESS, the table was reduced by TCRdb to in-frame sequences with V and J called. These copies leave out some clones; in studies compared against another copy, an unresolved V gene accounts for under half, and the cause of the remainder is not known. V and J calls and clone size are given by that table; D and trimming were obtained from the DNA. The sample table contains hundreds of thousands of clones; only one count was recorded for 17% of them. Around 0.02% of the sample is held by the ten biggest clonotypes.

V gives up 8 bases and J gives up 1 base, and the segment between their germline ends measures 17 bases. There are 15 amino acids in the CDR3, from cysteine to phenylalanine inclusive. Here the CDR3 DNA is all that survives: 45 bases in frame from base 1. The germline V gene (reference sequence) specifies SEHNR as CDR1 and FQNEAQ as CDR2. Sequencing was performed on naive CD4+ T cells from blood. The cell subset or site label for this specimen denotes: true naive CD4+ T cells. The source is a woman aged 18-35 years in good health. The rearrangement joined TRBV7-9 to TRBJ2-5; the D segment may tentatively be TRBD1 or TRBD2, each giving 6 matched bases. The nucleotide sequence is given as TGTGCCAGCGGGTTCGGGGGCCAGCTCCAAGAGACCCAGTACTTC. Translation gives CASGFGGQLQETQYF. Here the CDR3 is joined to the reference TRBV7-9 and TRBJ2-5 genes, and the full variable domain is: DTGVSQNPRHKITKRGQNVTFRCDPISEHNRLYWYRQTLGQGPEFLTYFQNEAQLEKSRLLSDRFSAERPKGSFSTLEIQRTEQGDSAMYLCASGFGGQLQETQYFGPGTRLLVL.